This T cell receptor (beta chain) is drawn from a study of CD8 T cells in Susac syndrome. Random hexamers were used to reverse transcribe the RNA input (0.5 to 1 ug). Amplification of TCR beta CDR3 was carried out by immunoSEQ multiplex PCR, which covered 54 Vbeta and 13 Jbeta segments. TCRdb reprocessed the immunoSEQ multiplex PCR reads via MiXCR and lists one record per CDR3 protein. The sample yields about 120,000 distinct CDR3 sequences, roughly 90% seen once. The sequence came from a human donor in good health. Sequenced: CD8+ T cells from PBMCs.

CDR3 region: CSVSRAGRNTEAFF. CDR3 DNA: TGCAGCGTCTCTAGGGCAGGAAGGAACACTGAAGCTTTCTTT. The J gene is TRBJ1-1, the V gene TRBV29-1; D is unresolved. V was trimmed by 6 bases and J by 1 base, leaving 15 bases between them. CDR1 is SQVTM and CDR2 is ANQGSEA in the germline V gene. This CDR3 contains 14 residues.